This record looks at one T cell receptor beta chain sequence and its context. The data were obtained in a study of blood T cell repertoires in COVID-19. The CDR3 has 19 amino acids. The germline V gene encodes CDR1 LGHNA and CDR2 YNFKEQ. The V and J ends lost 4 bases and 3 bases, in that order; junction bases with no gene match: 14. Sequencing used immunoSEQ multiplex PCR; TCRdb keeps in-frame clones, though not all of them. In the table there are hundreds of thousands of clones, more than 90% of which are singletons. This chain connects TRBV4-2 to TRBJ2-7, with TRBD2 matching 14 bases. The specimen sequenced was PBMCs or T cells enriched from blood (not recorded which). The clonotype was recovered from a man in his fifties or sixties who had recovered from COVID-19. CDR3 sequence reads: CASSLRRTSGGPGVYEQYF. The CDR3 DNA reads as TGTGCCAGCAGCCTTCGAAGGACTAGCGGGGGGCCCGGTGTCTACGAGCAGTACTTC.